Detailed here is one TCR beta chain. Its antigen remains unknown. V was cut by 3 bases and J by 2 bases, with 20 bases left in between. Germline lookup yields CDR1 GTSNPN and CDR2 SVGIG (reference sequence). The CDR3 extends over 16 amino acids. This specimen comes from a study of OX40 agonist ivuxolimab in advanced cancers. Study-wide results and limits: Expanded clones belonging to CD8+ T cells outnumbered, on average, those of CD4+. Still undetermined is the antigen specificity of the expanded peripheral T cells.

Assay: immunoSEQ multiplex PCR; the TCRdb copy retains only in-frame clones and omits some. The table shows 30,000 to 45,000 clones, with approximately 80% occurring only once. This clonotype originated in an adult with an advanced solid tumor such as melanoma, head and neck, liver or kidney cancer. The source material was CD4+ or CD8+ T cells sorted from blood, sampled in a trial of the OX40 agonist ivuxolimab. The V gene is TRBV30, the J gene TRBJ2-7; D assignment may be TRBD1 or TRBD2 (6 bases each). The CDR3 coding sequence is TGTGCCTGGAGGGTGGCCGAGGGGGGTCAACCCTACGAGCAGTACTTC. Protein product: CAWRVAEGGQPYEQYF.